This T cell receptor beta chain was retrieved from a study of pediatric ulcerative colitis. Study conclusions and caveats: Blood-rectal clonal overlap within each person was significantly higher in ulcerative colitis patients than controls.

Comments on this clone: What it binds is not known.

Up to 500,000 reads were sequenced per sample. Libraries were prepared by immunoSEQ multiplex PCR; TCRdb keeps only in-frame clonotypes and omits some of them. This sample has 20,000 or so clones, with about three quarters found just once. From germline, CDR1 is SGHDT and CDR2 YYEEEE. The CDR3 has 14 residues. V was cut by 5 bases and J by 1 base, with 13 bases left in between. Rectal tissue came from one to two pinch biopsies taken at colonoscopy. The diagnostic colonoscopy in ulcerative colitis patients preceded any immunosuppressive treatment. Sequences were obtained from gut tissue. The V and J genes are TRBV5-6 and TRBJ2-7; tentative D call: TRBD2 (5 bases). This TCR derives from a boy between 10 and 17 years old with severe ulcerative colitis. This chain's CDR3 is CASRDRGGSYEQYF. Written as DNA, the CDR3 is TGTGCCAGCAGAGATCGGGGTGGGTCCTACGAGCAGTACTTC.